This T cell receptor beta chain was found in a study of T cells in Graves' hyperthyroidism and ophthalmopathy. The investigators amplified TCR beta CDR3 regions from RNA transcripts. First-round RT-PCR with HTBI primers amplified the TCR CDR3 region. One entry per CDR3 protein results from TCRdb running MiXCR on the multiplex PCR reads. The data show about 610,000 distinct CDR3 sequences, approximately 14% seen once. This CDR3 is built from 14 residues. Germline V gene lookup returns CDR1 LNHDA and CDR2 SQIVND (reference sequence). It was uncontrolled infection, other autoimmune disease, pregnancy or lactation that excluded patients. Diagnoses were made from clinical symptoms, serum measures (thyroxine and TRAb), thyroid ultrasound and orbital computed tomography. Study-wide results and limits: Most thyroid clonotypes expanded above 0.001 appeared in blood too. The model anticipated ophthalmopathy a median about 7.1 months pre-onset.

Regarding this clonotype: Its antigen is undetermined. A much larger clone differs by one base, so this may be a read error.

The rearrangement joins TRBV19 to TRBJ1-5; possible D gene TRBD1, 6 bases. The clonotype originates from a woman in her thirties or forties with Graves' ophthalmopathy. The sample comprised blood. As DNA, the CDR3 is TGTGCCAGTAGTATCGGGGGGGCAAATCAGCTCCAGCATTTT. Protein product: CASSIGGANQLQHF.